The source of this TCR beta chain is a study of blood T cell repertoires in COVID-19. The wider study: Acute and convalescent COVID-19 samples came from the United States, Italy and Spain. The cDNA or gDNA used as material had been derived from T cells, B-cell-depleted T cells, or PBMCs.

This clone was picked up one time. The table came from immunoSEQ multiplex PCR; TCRdb's copy has only in-frame clones and leaves some out. The table lists 25,000 to 35,000 clones, around 90% of them singletons. The CDR3 is made up of 15 amino acids. The germline gives CDR1 MDHEN, CDR2 SYDVKM. The ends were cut back, 3 bases at V and 4 bases at J, with 15 bases in the middle. J is TRBJ1-2 and V is TRBV28; D is perhaps TRBD1 (6 bases). The source is a man in his fifties or sixties with active COVID-19. The sample was peripheral blood. CDR3 residues: CASSLATGFSYGYTF. In nucleotides, the CDR3 is TGTGCCAGCAGTTTGGCCACAGGGTTTAGCTATGGCTACACCTTC.